This T cell receptor beta chain was found in a study of technical replicates of blood from several donors. Method: immunoSEQ multiplex PCR; TCRdb's copy keeps in-frame clones and lacks some. The sample includes roughly 80,000 clones, around 94% seen only once; the top ten take approximately 0.4%. The V gene's germline CDR1 is SGHTA and CDR2 FQGNSA. V was clipped by 1 base and J by 5 bases, with 8 bases between them. This CDR3 is built from 14 residues. The receptor was derived from a human donor in good health. The chain carries TRBV7-2 and TRBJ1-4; no definite D call. Sequences were obtained from T cells isolated from PBMCs. CDR3: CASSLGALNEKLFF. The CDR3 bases are TGTGCCAGCAGCTTAGGCGCCTTGAATGAAAAACTGTTTTTT.